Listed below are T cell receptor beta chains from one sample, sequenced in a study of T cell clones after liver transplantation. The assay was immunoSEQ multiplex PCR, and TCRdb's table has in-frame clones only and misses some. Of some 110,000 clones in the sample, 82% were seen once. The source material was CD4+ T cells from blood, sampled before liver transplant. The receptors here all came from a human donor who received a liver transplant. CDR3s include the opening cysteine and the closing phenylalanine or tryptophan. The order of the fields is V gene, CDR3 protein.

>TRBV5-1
CASSHGSEKLFF
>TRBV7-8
CASSTLSAARSYEQYF
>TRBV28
CASRPDRGRGYTF
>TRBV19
CASSIGLVYEQFF
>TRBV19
CASSARQETQYF
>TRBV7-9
CASSLGDSRETQYF
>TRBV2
CASSGSAGNTGELFF
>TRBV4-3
CASSQDRGPGGTGELFF
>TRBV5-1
CASSLGQAASGNTIYF
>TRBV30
CAWGTGSNQPQHF
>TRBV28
CASSLAGGNQPQHF
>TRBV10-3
CAISEKGISGNTIYF
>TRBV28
CASSSPLAGVISGSYEQYF
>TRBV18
CASSLGQGATFLSGNTIYF
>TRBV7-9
CASAPPSTDTQYF
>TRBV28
CASSPAGPQHF
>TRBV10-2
CASRRQGQANQPQHF
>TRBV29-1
CSVAAGSSYEQYF
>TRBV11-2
CASSSRLAGSYNEQFF
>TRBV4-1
CASSQAVLAQYQETQYF
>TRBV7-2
CASSALRGAYNEQFF
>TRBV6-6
CASSTGTLYEQYF
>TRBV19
CATKGESINQPQHF
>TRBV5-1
CASSRQTSGSYNSPLHF
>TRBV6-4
CASSPSGTTNEQFF
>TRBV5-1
CASSSGGFITEAFF
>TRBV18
CASSPLNGETQYF
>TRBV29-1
CSISTGINQPQHF
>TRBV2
CASMFGGSPLNEQFF
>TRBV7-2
CASSPGQGNTEAFF
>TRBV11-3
CASSLQGANEQYF
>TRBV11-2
CASSLTPTGTGELFF
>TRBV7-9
CASSSRVVTEAFF
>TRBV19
CASNDQPQHF
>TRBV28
CASSLSVPNTIYF
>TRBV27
CASSPFGNTQYF
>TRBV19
CASSIGTAGSTDTQYF
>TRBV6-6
CASSFGQGNQPQHF
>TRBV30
CAWTQGGMQSEAFF
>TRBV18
CASSPRLLSGSSYEQYF
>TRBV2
CASRGGPTYEQYF
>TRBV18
CASSEGTARAIYF
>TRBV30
CAWSEGNSPLHF
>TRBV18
CASSQTDGGSYGYTF
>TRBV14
CASSQAGPRLETQYF